Presented here are 30 T cell receptor beta chains from one specimen sequenced in a study of patients and donors after allogeneic stem cell transplantation. TCRdb re-called the RT-PCR reads through MiXCR, storing one row per CDR3 protein. In the table there are around 240,000 distinct CDR3 sequences, 13% to 15% of which are singletons. Input material: blood, either unsorted or a sorted T cell fraction (not recorded which). These TCRs come from a human donor who was either an allogeneic HSCT recipient or a stem cell or donor lymphocyte infusion donor (not recorded which). It is not recorded whose cells these are; they may come from a transplant donor.

The chain employs TRBV7-2 and TRBJ2-7, with 7 bases lining up with TRBD1. The CDR3 is made up of 14 amino acids. The germline gives CDR1 SGHTA, CDR2 FQGNSA. V was pared by 1 base and J by 7 bases, with 7 bases of the junction left unmatched. CDR3 residues: CASSLEFRGREQYF. The CDR3 nucleotides read TGTGCCAGCAGCTTAGAATTTAGGGGGCGGGAGCAGTACTTC.

This clonotype appeared a few times. V and J are TRBV4-2 and TRBJ2-2, with D possibly being TRBD1 (6 bases). The V end was cut by 3 bases, the J end by 7 bases, with 15 bases between. This CDR3 is built from 15 residues. CDR1 is LGHNA and CDR2 is YNFKEQ in the germline V gene. The CDR3 loop is CASSQDHRVDGELFF. Written as DNA, the CDR3 is TGTGCCAGCAGCCAGGACCACAGGGTCGACGGGGAGCTGTTTTTT.

This clonotype was detected many times. The V call is TRBV6-5, the J call TRBJ1-1; D gene uncertain. The CDR3 spans 13 residues. Germline V gene lookup returns CDR1 MNHEY and CDR2 SVGAGI. V was shortened by 6 bases and J by 2 bases, with 10 bases between the two germline ends. CDR3 DNA sequence: TGTGCCAGCAGGCTCTCGGGTAACACTGAAGCTTTCTTT. Translated: CASRLSGNTEAFF.

This clonotype was detected ten times or more. This chain uses TRBV5-1 with TRBJ1-2, with D perhaps matching TRBD1 (5 bases). Deletions cut 5 bases from V and 0 bases from J, with 14 bases between. Per the germline V gene, CDR1 is SGHRS and CDR2 is YFSETQ. The CDR3 consists of 15 residues. The CDR3, as DNA: TGCGCCAGCAGTCCGACAGAAGGAGCTAACTATGGCTACACCTTC. It yields the protein CASSPTEGANYGYTF.

This clonotype was found many times. The CDR3 nucleotides read TGTGCCAGCAGCCTCGTGGGGCAGGGAGCGAATGAGCAGTTCTTC. It encodes CASSLVGQGANEQFF. V is TRBV11-2 and J is TRBJ2-1; D might be TRBD1 or TRBD2, each matching 5 bases. V was cut by 5 bases and J by 7 bases, with 18 bases left in between. Germline V gene lookup returns CDR1 SGHAT and CDR2 FQNNGV. The CDR3 contains 15 residues.

This clonotype was detected only a few times. The J gene is TRBJ2-2, the V gene TRBV27, with 8 bases identical to TRBD1. This CDR3 has 16 amino acids. The trim removed 6 bases at V and 6 bases at J, leaving 12 bases unmatched. CDR1 is MNHEY, CDR2 SMNVEV, per germline (reference sequence). The DNA of the CDR3 is TGTGCCAGCAGATATGACAGGGGCGGTCGGCCCGGGGAGCTGTTTTTT. It specifies CASRYDRGGRPGELFF.

The chain uses TRBV7-9 and TRBJ2-7, with D maybe TRBD1 (5 bases). The CDR3 runs 13 residues. V shed 4 bases and J shed 3 bases, with 10 bases lying between them. In germline, CDR1 is SEHNR, CDR2 FQNEAQ (reference sequence). Here the CDR3 reads CASSSLDSYEQYF. The CDR3 DNA is TGTGCCAGCAGCTCCCTCGACAGCTACGAGCAGTACTTC.

This clonotype has more than one count but fewer than ten. This rearrangement joins TRBV5-6 to TRBJ1-2; D not certain. Trimming removed 2 bases at V and 3 bases at J, with 8 bases between. The CDR3 consists of 13 residues. CDR1 and CDR2 from the germline V gene are SGHDT and YYEEEE. The CDR3: CASSFQTYYGYTF. DNA for the CDR3: TGTGCCAGCAGCTTCCAGACATACTATGGCTACACCTTC.

Remarks on this clonotype: A much larger clone differs by one base, so this may be a read error. The CDR3 nucleotides are TGTGCCAGCATCTTCACAACTAATGAAAAACTGTTTTTT. Its translation is CASIFTTNEKLFF. The chain has TRBV7-2 and TRBJ1-4; the D is unclear. The CDR3 runs to 13 residues. Germline assignment: CDR1 SGHTA and CDR2 FQGNSA. V was shortened by 7 bases and J by 0 bases, with 6 bases between the two germline ends.

This clonotype has only a few counts. The CDR3 region is CASNKLAGEEEFF. For the CDR3, the DNA is TGCGCCAGCAACAAGTTAGCGGGAGAAGAGGAGTTCTTC. This chain connects TRBV5-1 to TRBJ2-1; 9 bases match TRBD2. The CDR3 length is 13 residues. Germline-derived CDR1 and CDR2 are SGHRS and YFSETQ. Trimming removed 6 bases from V and 14 bases from J; junction bases left unmatched: 12. The variable domain in full, completed from reference TRBV5-1 and TRBJ2-1, reads KAGVTQTPRYLIKTRGQQVTLSCSPISGHRSVSWYQQTPGQGLQFLFEYFSETQRNKGNFPGRFSGRQFSNSRSEMNVSTLELGDSALYLCASNKLAGEEEFFGPGTRLTVL.

This clonotype was counted only a few times. The chain combines TRBV25-1 with TRBJ2-3; 7 bases line up with TRBD1. The trim removed 6 bases at V and 3 bases at J, leaving 12 bases unmatched. This CDR3 has 16 amino acids. Looked up from germline, CDR1 is MGHDK and CDR2 is SYGVNS. The CDR3, as DNA: TGTGCCAGCAGCCCCGGGACAGCCCTGATGACAGATACGCAGTATTTT. Translation gives CASSPGTALMTDTQYF. The variable domain in full, completed from reference TRBV25-1 and TRBJ2-3, reads EADIYQTPRYLVIGTGKKITLECSQTMGHDKMYWYQQDPGMELHLIHYSYGVNSTEKGDLSSESTVSRIRTEHFPLTLESARPSHTSQYLCASSPGTALMTDTQYFGPGTRLTVL.

A few counts support this clonotype. V usage is TRBV11-3 and J usage is TRBJ2-1; D not resolved. The CDR3 covers 12 residues. V was shortened by 1 base and J by 8 bases, with 6 bases between the two germline ends. The germline gives CDR1 SGHNT, CDR2 YENEEA. The CDR3 region has the DNA TGTGCCAGCAGCTTAGGTAGTTATGAGCAGTTCTTC. The encoded protein is CASSLGSYEQFF.

The chain joins TRBV5-1 to TRBJ2-1; D call uncertain. Trimming took 2 bases from V and 0 from J, leaving 9 bases between them. CDR3 length: 15 amino acids. Per the germline V gene, CDR1 is SGHRS and CDR2 is YFSETQ. CDR3 region: CASSFDQSSYNEQFF. The CDR3 DNA follows: TGCGCCAGCAGCTTTGACCAGAGCTCCTACAATGAGCAGTTCTTC.

This clonotype was found many times. This chain links TRBV12-5 with TRBJ1-1, with D possibly TRBD1 on 6 matching bases. Germline V gene data show CDR1 as LGHNT and CDR2 as FRNRAP. V was shortened by 1 base and J by 4 bases, with 7 bases between the two germline ends. CDR3 length: 13 amino acids. The CDR3 protein is CASGLGGATEAFF. The DNA of the CDR3 is TGTGCTAGTGGTTTGGGGGGGGCCACTGAAGCTTTCTTT.

This clonotype appeared many times. V gene TRBV27 combines with J gene TRBJ2-2, with 9 positions matching TRBD2. The CDR3 totals 15 residues. The trim removed 7 bases at V and 0 bases at J, leaving 3 bases unmatched. From germline, CDR1 is MNHEY and CDR2 SMNVEV (reference sequence). As DNA, the CDR3 is TGTGCCAGCACCCGACTAGCGGCGAACACCGGGGAGCTGTTTTTT. Its translation: CASTRLAANTGELFF.

V gene TRBV29-1 combines with J gene TRBJ2-3; D is possibly TRBD1 (5 bases). CDR1 and CDR2 (germline): SQVTM, ANQGSEA. V gave up 3 bases and J gave up 0 bases, with 7 bases separating them. The CDR3 has 13 residues. CDR3 sequence reads: CSVDQGSTDTQYF. CDR3 nucleotide sequence: TGCAGCGTTGATCAGGGCAGCACAGATACGCAGTATTTT.

A few counts support this clonotype. The rearrangement joins TRBV28 to TRBJ2-7, with a weak D call TRBD1 (6 bases). The CDR3 is 14 amino acids. V lost 6 bases and J lost 3, with 15 bases in between. Germline V lookup: CDR1 MDHEN, CDR2 SYDVKM. The CDR3 nucleotides read TGTGCCAGCAGCCAAACTGGGGGCATCTACGAGCAGTACTTC. It codes for CASSQTGGIYEQYF.

This clonotype was seen ten or more times. The chain uses TRBV25-1 and TRBJ2-7, with 9 bases aligning to TRBD1. The CDR3 runs to 16 residues. Germline assignment: CDR1 MGHDK and CDR2 SYGVNS. V dropped 6 bases and J dropped 6; count of bases not matched to a gene: 15. CDR3 coding DNA: TGTGCCAGCAGAAGTTATCTGGGACAGGGTACCGCCGAGCAGTACTTC. Its protein product is CASRSYLGQGTAEQYF.

In this sample, this clonotype turned up a few times. The chain combines TRBV6-2 or TRBV6-3 with TRBJ2-1, with TRBD2 matching 8 bases. V shed 8 bases, J shed 6 bases, and the junction held 9 bases outside the gene matches. The CDR3 totals 14 residues. Germline V CDR1 and CDR2: MNHEY, SVGEGT. CDR3 in amino acids: CASVGRDPGNEQFF. As DNA, the CDR3 is TGTGCCAGCGTCGGGAGGGATCCGGGCAATGAGCAGTTCTTC.

The gene calls are TRBV4-1 and TRBJ2-1; D ambiguous. This CDR3 spans 14 amino acids. Germline V lookup: CDR1 MGHRA, CDR2 YSYEKL. Trimming cost V 4 bases and J 4 bases, with 11 bases left between them. As DNA, the CDR3 is TGCGCCAGCAGCCCATCAGAGAGTTACAATGAGCAGTTCTTC. This encodes CASSPSESYNEQFF.

This chain joins TRBV7-8 and TRBJ1-1; 7 bases line up with TRBD1. V lost 5 bases, J lost 0 bases, and 6 bases stayed unmatched. Germline CDR1 is SGHVS and CDR2 is FQNEAQ. There are 15 residues in the CDR3. The CDR3 coding sequence is TGTGCCAGCAGCCGGGACAGCCTTATGAACACTGAAGCTTTCTTT. This encodes CASSRDSLMNTEAFF.

There are a few counts of this clonotype. The V gene is TRBV19, the J gene TRBJ2-7; no clear D gene. V lost 9 bases and J lost 6, with 21 bases in between. The CDR3 loop spans 14 amino acids. Germline V gene sequence: CDR1 LNHDA, CDR2 SQIVND (reference sequence). CDR3 in DNA: TGTGCCAGCCAGCCCGGGCCCCCGGGCGGCGAGCAGTACTTC. Protein sequence: CASQPGPPGGEQYF.

The chain combines TRBV20-1 with TRBJ2-5; 16 bases fit TRBD2. This CDR3 is 20 amino acids long. Germline CDR1 is DFQATT and CDR2 is SNEGSKA (reference sequence). Trimming took 4 bases from V and 2 from J; bases not matched to a gene: 16. The CDR3 bases are TGCAGTGCTACTAATTTTCCGGGACTAGCGGGGGGGCCTAGGCAAGAGACCCAGTACTTC. Its protein is CSATNFPGLAGGPRQETQYF.

The rearrangement uses TRBV30 and TRBJ2-5, with 9 bases aligning to TRBD2. There are 14 residues in the CDR3. V gave up 5 bases and J gave up 5 bases; unmatched junction bases: 9. Germline V gene data show CDR1 as GTSNPN and CDR2 as SVGIG (reference sequence). The CDR3 is CAWGSGGPTETQYF. The CDR3, as DNA: TGTGCCTGGGGAAGCGGGGGGCCGACTGAGACCCAGTACTTC.

This clonotype was observed many times. The chain uses TRBV5-1 and TRBJ2-5; tentatively, D is TRBD2 (5 bases). The CDR3 runs 13 residues. The germline CDR1 and CDR2 sequences are SGHRS and YFSETQ. Trimming removed 6 bases from V and 7 bases from J, with 16 bases in between. The CDR3 protein is CASTPGPEGTQYF. CDR3 bases: TGCGCCAGCACCCCCGGACCTGAGGGGACCCAGTACTTC.

V and J are TRBV20-1 and TRBJ2-1; 9 nucleotides agree with TRBD1. Germline V gene sequence: CDR1 DFQATT, CDR2 SNEGSKA (reference sequence). Trimming at V came to 6 bases and at J to 8 bases, leaving 11 bases not matched to a gene. The CDR3 consists of 14 residues. The CDR3 loop reads CSAQGTGITDEQFF. The CDR3 DNA is TGCAGTGCCCAGGGGACAGGGATTACCGATGAGCAGTTCTTC.

The chain has TRBV20-1 and TRBJ2-7; 8 bases agree with TRBD1. The CDR3 loop spans 12 amino acids. J gave up 10 bases and V 3 bases, and 8 bases lay outside the gene matches. The germline V gene has CDR1 DFQATT and CDR2 SNEGSKA (reference sequence). The CDR3 coding sequence is TGCAGTGCTAGCCATTGGACAGGGTTCCAGTACTTC. Amino acid sequence: CSASHWTGFQYF.

This clonotype has at least ten counts. This sequence joins TRBV18 and TRBJ2-7; 7 nucleotides match TRBD2. After removal of 3 bases from V and 8 bases from J, the junction contained 10 bases not matched to a gene. This CDR3 region has 14 residues. Looked up from germline, CDR1 is KGHSH and CDR2 is LQKENI. CDR3 residues: CASSPPGLPSQQYF. The DNA of the CDR3 is TGTGCCAGCTCACCTCCGGGACTACCCAGCCAGCAGTACTTC. Full variable domain (outside the CDR3, taken from reference TRBV18 and TRBJ2-7): NAGVMQNPRHLVRRRGQEARLRCSPMKGHSHVYWYRQLPEEGLKFMVYLQKENIIDESGMPKERFSAEFPKEGPSILRIQQVVRGDSAAYFCASSPPGLPSQQYFGPGTRLTVT.

This clonotype has only a few counts. The chain recombines TRBV12-3 or TRBV12-4 with TRBJ1-4, with TRBD1 matching 7 bases. This CDR3 spans 14 amino acids. The J segment lost 10 bases and the V segment lost 5 bases, leaving 10 bases of the junction unmatched. The CDR3 sequence is CASSLTGRSGKLFF. In DNA, the CDR3 is TGTGCCAGCAGTCTGACAGGGAGGAGCGGAAAACTGTTTTTT.

Many counts were recorded for this clonotype. The J gene is TRBJ2-7, the V gene TRBV12-3 or TRBV12-4; the D gene is possibly TRBD1 (8 bases). The CDR3 is 15 amino acids. The V end was cut by 6 bases, the J end by 4 bases, with 19 bases between. The CDR3: CASRAGTGVTYEQYF. The CDR3 nucleotides read TGTGCCAGCAGAGCGGGGACAGGAGTCACTTACGAGCAGTACTTC.